A single sample is the source of the 2 T cell receptor beta chains below, sequenced in a study of T cells in Graves' hyperthyroidism and ophthalmopathy. TCR beta CDR3 regions were amplified from RNA. A set of HTBI primers served as the primers for a first-round RT-PCR of the TCR CDR3. TCRdb re-analysed the multiplex PCR reads in MiXCR, keeping a single row per CDR3 protein. The data show hundreds of thousands of distinct CDR3 sequences, with over 15% seen just once and approximately 15% held by the top ten. Sequencing was done on a sample of blood. These receptors originate from a woman aged 45-65 years with Graves' hyperthyroidism that later progressed to Graves' ophthalmopathy.

CDR3 sequence: CASRTGLAETQYF. CDR3 nucleotides: TGTGCCAGCAGGACAGGGCTCGCAGAGACCCAGTACTTC. This chain joins TRBV6-2 or TRBV6-3 and TRBJ2-5; 7 bases agree with TRBD1. There are 13 residues in the CDR3. J lost 4 bases, V lost 6 bases, and 5 bases had no gene match. CDR1 MNHEY and CDR2 SVGEGT come from the germline V gene.

The V call is TRBV7-8, the J call TRBJ2-3, with 7 bases aligning to TRBD2. The CDR3 contains 15 residues. V was clipped by 5 bases and J by 6 bases; unmatched bases: 11. Germline V gene sequence: CDR1 SGHVS, CDR2 FQNEAQ. CDR3 DNA: TGTGCCAGCAGCAAATTTAGGGAGGGGTCGGATACGCAGTATTTT. Translated, it gives CASSKFREGSDTQYF.